This T cell receptor (beta chain) was identified during a study of OX40 agonist ivuxolimab in advanced cancers. Overall study context: It was ivuxolimab, an agonistic anti-OX40 (CD134) antibody, that patients were treated with. The eligibility criteria allowed prior anti-PD-1, anti-PD-L1 or anti-CTLA-4 therapy, and 40% had some.

With 1 base removed from V and 7 bases from J, the gap between germline ends came to 8 bases. The CDR3 has 13 amino acids. CDR1 is SGHAT, CDR2 FQNNGV, per germline. General observations from the study: Compared with CD4+, CD8+ T cells on average had more expanded clones.

This table comes from immunoSEQ multiplex PCR, and its TCRdb copy is limited to in-frame clones, with some not included. The sample records some 98,000 clones, about 92% being singletons. About this clone itself: Its antigen remains unknown.

The material was CD4+ or CD8+ T cells sorted from blood, obtained in a trial of the OX40 agonist ivuxolimab. V is TRBV11-2 and J is TRBJ1-5, with a weak D call TRBD1 (5 bases). This clonotype was sampled from an adult with an advanced solid tumor such as melanoma, head and neck, liver or kidney cancer. CDR3: CASSLVGAQPQHF. DNA of the CDR3: TGTGCCAGCAGCTTAGTCGGGGCGCAGCCCCAGCATTTT.